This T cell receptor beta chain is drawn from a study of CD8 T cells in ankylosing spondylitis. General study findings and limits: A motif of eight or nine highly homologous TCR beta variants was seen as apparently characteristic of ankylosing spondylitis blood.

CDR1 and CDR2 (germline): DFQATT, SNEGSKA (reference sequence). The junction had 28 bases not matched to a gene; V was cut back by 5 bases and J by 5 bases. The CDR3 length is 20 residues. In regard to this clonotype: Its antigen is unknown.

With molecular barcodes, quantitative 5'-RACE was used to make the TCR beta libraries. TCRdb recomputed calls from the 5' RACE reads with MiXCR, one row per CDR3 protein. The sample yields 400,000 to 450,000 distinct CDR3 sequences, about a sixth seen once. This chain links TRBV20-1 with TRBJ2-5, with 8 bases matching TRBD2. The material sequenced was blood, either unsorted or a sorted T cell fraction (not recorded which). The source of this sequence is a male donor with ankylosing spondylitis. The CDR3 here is CSAEMREVSAAGGPPETQYF. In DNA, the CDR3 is TGCAGTGCTGAGATGAGGGAGGTTAGTGCGGCGGGAGGTCCCCCGGAGACCCAGTACTTC.